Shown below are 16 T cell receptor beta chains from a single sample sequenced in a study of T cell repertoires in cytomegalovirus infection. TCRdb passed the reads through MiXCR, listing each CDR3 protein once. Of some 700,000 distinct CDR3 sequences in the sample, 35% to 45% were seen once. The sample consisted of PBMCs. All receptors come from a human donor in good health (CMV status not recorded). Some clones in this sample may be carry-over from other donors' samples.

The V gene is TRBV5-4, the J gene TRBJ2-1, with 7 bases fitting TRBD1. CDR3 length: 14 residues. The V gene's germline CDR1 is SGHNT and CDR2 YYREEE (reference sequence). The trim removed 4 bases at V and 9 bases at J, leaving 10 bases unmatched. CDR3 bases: TGTGCCAGCAGCATCCAGAGACAGGGCAGTGAGCAGTTCTTC. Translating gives CASSIQRQGSEQFF.

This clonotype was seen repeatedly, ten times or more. CDR3 sequence (DNA): TGTGCCAGTAGTCGGGCCGGCACTGAAGCTTTCTTT. Translation gives CASSRAGTEAFF. The gene calls are TRBV27 and TRBJ1-1; D is uncertain. The germline V gene has CDR1 MNHEY and CDR2 SMNVEV (reference sequence). V lost 9 bases and J lost 4, with 12 bases in between. The CDR3 is 12 residues long.

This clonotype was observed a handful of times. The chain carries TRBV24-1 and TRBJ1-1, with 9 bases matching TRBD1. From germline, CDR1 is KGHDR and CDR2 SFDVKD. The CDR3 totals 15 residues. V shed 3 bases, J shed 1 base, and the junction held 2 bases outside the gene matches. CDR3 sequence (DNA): TGTGCCACCAGTGATGCGGGACAGGGGAACACTGAAGCTTTCTTT. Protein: CATSDAGQGNTEAFF.

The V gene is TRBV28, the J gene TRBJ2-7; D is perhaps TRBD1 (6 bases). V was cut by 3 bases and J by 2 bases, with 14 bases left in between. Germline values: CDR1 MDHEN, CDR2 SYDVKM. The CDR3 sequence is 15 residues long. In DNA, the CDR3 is TGTGCCAGCAGTTTTCTTACCAGGGGTGCCTACGAGCAGTACTTC. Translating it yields CASSFLTRGAYEQYF. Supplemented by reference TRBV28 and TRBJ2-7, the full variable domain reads DVKVTQSSRYLVKRTGEKVFLECVQDMDHENMFWYRQDPGLGLRLIYFSYDVKMKEKGDIPEGYSVSREKKERFSLILESASTNQTSMYLCASSFLTRGAYEQYFGPGTRLTVT.

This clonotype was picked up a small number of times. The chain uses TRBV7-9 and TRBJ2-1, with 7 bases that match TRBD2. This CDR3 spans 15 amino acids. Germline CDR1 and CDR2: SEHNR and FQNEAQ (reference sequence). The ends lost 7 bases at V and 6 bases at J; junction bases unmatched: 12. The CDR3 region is CASNPTWGGGNEQFF. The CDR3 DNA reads TGTGCCAGCAATCCTACATGGGGGGGAGGCAATGAGCAGTTCTTC.

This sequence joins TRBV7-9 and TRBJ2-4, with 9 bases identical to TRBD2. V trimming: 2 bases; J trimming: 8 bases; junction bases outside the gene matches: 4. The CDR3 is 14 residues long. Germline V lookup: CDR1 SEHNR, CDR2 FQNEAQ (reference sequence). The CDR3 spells CASSLQREVDIQYF. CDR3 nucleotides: TGTGCCAGCAGCTTACAGCGGGAGGTTGACATTCAGTACTTC.

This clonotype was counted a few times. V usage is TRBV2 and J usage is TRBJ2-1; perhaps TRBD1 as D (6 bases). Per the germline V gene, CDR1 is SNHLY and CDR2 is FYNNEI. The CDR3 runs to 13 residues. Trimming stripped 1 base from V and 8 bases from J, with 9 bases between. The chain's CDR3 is CASSEGGPDEQFF. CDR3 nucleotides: TGTGCCAGCAGTGAAGGGGGGCCAGATGAGCAGTTCTTC. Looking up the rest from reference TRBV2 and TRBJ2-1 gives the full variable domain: EPEVTQTPSHQVTQMGQEVILRCVPISNHLYFYWYRQILGQKVEFLVSFYNNEISEKSEIFDDQFSVERPDGSNFTLKIRSTKLEDSAMYFCASSEGGPDEQFFGPGTRLTVL.

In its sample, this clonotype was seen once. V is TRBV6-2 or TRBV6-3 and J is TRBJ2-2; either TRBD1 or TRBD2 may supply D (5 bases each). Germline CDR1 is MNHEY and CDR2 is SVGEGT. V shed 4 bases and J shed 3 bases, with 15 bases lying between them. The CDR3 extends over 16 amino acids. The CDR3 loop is CASSSSEGKYTGELFF. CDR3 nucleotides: TGTGCCAGCAGTTCCTCCGAGGGGAAATACACCGGGGAGCTGTTTTTT.

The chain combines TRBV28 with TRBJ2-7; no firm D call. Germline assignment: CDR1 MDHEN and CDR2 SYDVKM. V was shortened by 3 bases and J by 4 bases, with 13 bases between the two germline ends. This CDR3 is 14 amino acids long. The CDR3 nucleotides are TGTGCCAGCAGTTTCTTTGGCGCGCAGTACGAGCAGTACTTC. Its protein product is CASSFFGAQYEQYF.

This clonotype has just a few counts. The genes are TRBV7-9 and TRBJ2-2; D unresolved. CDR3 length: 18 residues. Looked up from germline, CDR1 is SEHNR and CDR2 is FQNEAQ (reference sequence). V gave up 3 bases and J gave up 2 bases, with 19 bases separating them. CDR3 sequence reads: CASSFPLSSGQNTGELFF. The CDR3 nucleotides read TGTGCCAGCAGCTTTCCCCTTTCTTCCGGGCAAAACACCGGGGAGCTGTTTTTT.

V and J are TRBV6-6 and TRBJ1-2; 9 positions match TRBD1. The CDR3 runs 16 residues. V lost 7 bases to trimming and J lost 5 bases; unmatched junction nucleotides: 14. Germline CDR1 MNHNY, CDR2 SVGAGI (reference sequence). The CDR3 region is CASTFQSGTGRYGYTF. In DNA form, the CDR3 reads TGTGCCAGCACCTTTCAATCCGGGACAGGGAGGTATGGCTACACCTTC.

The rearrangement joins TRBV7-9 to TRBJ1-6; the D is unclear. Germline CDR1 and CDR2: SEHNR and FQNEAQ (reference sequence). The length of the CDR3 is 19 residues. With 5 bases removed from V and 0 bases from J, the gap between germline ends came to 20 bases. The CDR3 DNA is TGTGCCAGCAGCCATCTCGACCTCCGCCGGAGCTCCTATAATTCACCCCTCCACTTT. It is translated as CASSHLDLRRSSYNSPLHF.

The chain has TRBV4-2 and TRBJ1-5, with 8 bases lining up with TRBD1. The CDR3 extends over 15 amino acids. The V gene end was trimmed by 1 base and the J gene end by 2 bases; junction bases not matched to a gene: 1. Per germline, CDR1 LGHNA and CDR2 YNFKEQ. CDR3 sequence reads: CASSQVTGGNQPQHF. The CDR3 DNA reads TGTGCCAGCAGCCAAGTGACAGGGGGCAATCAGCCCCAGCATTTT.

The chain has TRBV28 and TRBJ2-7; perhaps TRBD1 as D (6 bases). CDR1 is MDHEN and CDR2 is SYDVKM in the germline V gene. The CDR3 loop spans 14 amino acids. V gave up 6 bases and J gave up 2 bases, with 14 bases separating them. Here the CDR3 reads CASRLEDSAYEQYF. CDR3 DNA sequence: TGTGCCAGCAGGCTCGAGGACAGCGCCTACGAGCAGTACTTC.

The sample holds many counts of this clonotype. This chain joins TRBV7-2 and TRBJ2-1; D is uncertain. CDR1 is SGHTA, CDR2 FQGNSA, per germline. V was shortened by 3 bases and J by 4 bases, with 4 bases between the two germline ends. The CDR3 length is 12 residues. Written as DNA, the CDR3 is TGTGCCAGCAGCTTTGGTTACAATGAGCAGTTCTTC. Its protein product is CASSFGYNEQFF. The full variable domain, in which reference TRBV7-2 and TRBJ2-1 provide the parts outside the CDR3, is GAGVSQSPSNKVTEKGKDVELRCDPISGHTALYWYRQSLGQGLEFLIYFQGNSAPDKSGLPSDRFSAERTGGSVSTLTIQRTQQEDSAVYLCASSFGYNEQFFGPGTRLTVL.

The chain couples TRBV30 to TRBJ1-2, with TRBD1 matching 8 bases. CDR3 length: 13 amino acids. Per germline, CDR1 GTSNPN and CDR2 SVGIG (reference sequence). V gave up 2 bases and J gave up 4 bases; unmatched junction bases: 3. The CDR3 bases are TGTGCCTGGAGTAACAGGGGGTTCTATGGCTACACCTTC. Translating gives CAWSNRGFYGYTF.